The 8 T cell receptor beta chains presented below share a single source sample, sequenced in a study of T cell changes during pregnancy in multiple sclerosis. TCRdb's copy holds only in-frame clones and misses some; the assay was immunoSEQ multiplex PCR. Of around 70,000 clones listed, approximately 92% were seen once; the top ten hold less than 2.5%. The material was peripheral blood, obtained before pregnancy. These receptors all come from a female donor with multiple sclerosis, enrolled in a pregnancy study.

The chain joins TRBV6-1 to TRBJ1-2; 7 positions match TRBD1. Germline V lookup: CDR1 MNHNS, CDR2 SASEGT. The CDR3 has 14 amino acids. The ends lost 3 bases at V and 2 bases at J; junction bases unmatched: 3. The CDR3: CASSDGTVNYGYTF. DNA of the CDR3: TGTGCCAGCAGTGATGGGACAGTGAACTATGGCTACACCTTC.

This clone showed up just once. The chain joins TRBV7-6 to TRBJ2-5; TRBD1 matches at 7 bases. The CDR3 runs 13 residues. Germline CDR1 SGHVS, CDR2 FNYEAQ. Trimming removed 6 bases from V and 1 base from J; junction bases left unmatched: 2. The CDR3, as DNA: TGTGCCAGCAGGGGGACAGCCCAAGAGACCCAGTACTTC. Its translation is CASRGTAQETQYF.

The V call is TRBV4-1, the J call TRBJ1-1, with D perhaps matching TRBD1 (5 bases). V shed 2 bases and J shed 1 base, with 11 bases lying between them. In germline, CDR1 is MGHRA, CDR2 YSYEKL. This CDR3 is 15 amino acids long. The CDR3 DNA follows: TGCGCCAGCAGCCAACCTGACAGAGAGAACACTGAAGCTTTCTTT. Translating it yields CASSQPDRENTEAFF.

The chain recombines TRBV18 with TRBJ1-2, with 8 nucleotides matching TRBD1. The trim removed 6 bases at V and 3 bases at J, leaving 0 bases unmatched. This CDR3 contains 12 residues. Germline CDR1 KGHSH, CDR2 LQKENI. The DNA of the CDR3 is TGTGCCAGCTCGGACAGGGACTATGGCTACACCTTC. This encodes CASSDRDYGYTF. The full variable domain, rest sourced from reference TRBV18 and TRBJ1-2, is NAGVMQNPRHLVRRRGQEARLRCSPMKGHSHVYWYRQLPEEGLKFMVYLQKENIIDESGMPKERFSAEFPKEGPSILRIQQVVRGDSAAYFCASSDRDYGYTFGSGTRLTVV.

This rearrangement joins TRBV27 to TRBJ1-2, with no clear D. The V gene lost 6 bases and the J gene lost 8 bases, with 19 bases spanning the gap. The germline V gene encodes CDR1 MNHEY and CDR2 SMNVEV (reference sequence). This CDR3 has 14 amino acids. This CDR3 reads CASRRSISAGGYTF. The CDR3 DNA reads as TGTGCCAGCAGAAGAAGTATATCGGCGGGCGGCTACACCTTC.

The CDR3 DNA sequence: TGTGCCACCAGCAGAGGAGCGGGAGAGGCAGATACGCAGTATTTT. It yields the protein CATSRGAGEADTQYF. This rearrangement joins TRBV15 to TRBJ2-3; TRBD2 agrees at 8 bases. V lost 1 base and J lost 4; bases outside the gene matches: 4. This CDR3 contains 15 residues. Per germline, CDR1 LNHNV and CDR2 YYDKDF (reference sequence). The full variable domain, completed using reference TRBV15 and TRBJ2-3, is DAMVIQNPRYQVTQFGKPVTLSCSQTLNHNVMYWYQQKSSQAPKLLFHYYDKDFNNEADTPDNFQSRRPNTSFCFLDIRSPGLGDTAMYLCATSRGAGEADTQYFGPGTRLTVL.

J is TRBJ1-1 and V is TRBV6-4, with 7 bases lining up with TRBD1. The CDR3 covers 13 residues. CDR1 and CDR2 (germline): MRHNA, SNTAGT. V shed 6 bases and J 8 bases; nucleotides not matched to a gene: 9. The chain's CDR3 is CASRKTGTPEAFF. In DNA, the CDR3 is TGTGCCAGCAGGAAGACAGGGACTCCCGAAGCTTTCTTT.

The V and J genes are TRBV27 and TRBJ2-7; 8 bases match TRBD1. The CDR3 is made up of 13 amino acids. Germline CDR1 and CDR2: MNHEY and SMNVEV (reference sequence). J was trimmed by 3 bases and V by 3 bases; bases with no gene match: 1. DNA for the CDR3: TGTGCCAGCAGTTTCGGACAGGGCTACGAGCAGTACTTC. Translation gives CASSFGQGYEQYF.